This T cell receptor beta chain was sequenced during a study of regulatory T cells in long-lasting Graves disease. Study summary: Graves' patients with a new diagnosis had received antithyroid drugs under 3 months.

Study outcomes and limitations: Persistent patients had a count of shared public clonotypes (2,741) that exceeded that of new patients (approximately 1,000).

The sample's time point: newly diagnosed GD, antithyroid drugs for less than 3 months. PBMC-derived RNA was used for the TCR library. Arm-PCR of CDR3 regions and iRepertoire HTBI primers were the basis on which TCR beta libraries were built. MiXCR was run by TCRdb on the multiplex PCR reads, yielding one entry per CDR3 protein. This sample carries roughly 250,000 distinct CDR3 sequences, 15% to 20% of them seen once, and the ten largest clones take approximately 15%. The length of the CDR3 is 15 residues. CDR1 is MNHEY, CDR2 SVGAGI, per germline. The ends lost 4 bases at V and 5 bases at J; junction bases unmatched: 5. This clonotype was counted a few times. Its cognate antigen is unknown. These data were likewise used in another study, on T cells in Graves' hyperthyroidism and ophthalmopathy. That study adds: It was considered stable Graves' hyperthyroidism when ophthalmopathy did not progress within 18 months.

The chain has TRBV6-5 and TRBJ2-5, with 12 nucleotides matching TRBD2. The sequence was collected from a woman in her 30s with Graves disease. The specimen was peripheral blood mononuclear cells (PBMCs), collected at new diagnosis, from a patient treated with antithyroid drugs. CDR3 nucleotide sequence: TGTGCCAGCAGTTGGGCTAGCGGGGGGGCGGAGACCCAGTACTTC. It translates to CASSWASGGAETQYF.